One and the same sample provided the 5 T cell receptor beta chains below, sequenced in a study of PD-1 blockade in mismatch repair-deficient tumors. Method: immunoSEQ multiplex PCR; TCRdb's copy keeps in-frame clones and lacks some. This table holds 77,000 or so clones, 80% to 90% found once. This specimen was peripheral blood, taken 44 weeks after starting pembrolizumab. The receptors were gathered from an adult with mismatch repair-deficient cancer.

In nucleotides, the CDR3 is TGTGCCAGCAGTGATGACAGACCACTCAACTATGGCTACACCTTC. As protein: CASSDDRPLNYGYTF. The chain couples TRBV6-1 to TRBJ1-2; D possibly corresponds to TRBD1 (5 bases). The CDR3 is 15 residues long. V lost 3 bases and J 2 bases, leaving 13 bases between the germline ends. CDR1 is MNHNS, CDR2 SASEGT, per germline.

The chain recombines TRBV5-1 with TRBJ1-2, with D perhaps matching TRBD1 (5 bases). With 4 bases removed from V and 3 bases from J, the gap between germline ends came to 16 bases. CDR3 size: 15 residues. Germline V CDR1 and CDR2: SGHRS, YFSETQ. The CDR3 loop reads CASSVRDGHDYGYTF. The CDR3 DNA reads TGCGCCAGCAGCGTCCGGGACGGACACGACTATGGCTACACCTTC.

The chain employs TRBV28 and TRBJ1-2; no clear D gene. This CDR3 spans 12 amino acids. Germline V gene lookup returns CDR1 MDHEN and CDR2 SYDVKM. V was pared by 5 bases and J by 8 bases, with 12 bases between. In DNA, the CDR3 is TGTGCCAGCAGTCCCCAAACGGTCGGCTACACCTTC. It yields the protein CASSPQTVGYTF.

A few counts support this clone. This chain links TRBV2 with TRBJ2-1; D uncertain. V was shortened by 6 bases and J by 7 bases, with 10 bases between the two germline ends. The CDR3 contains 12 residues. Germline V gives CDR1 SNHLY, CDR2 FYNNEI. This chain's CDR3 is CASSKEGNEQFF. In nucleotides, the CDR3 is TGTGCCAGCAGCAAGGAAGGGAATGAGCAGTTCTTC.

As regards this clone: Other nucleotide sequences in the sample specify the same CDR3. The genes are TRBV7-9 and TRBJ1-2; D is perhaps TRBD1 (5 bases). The CDR3 consists of 14 residues. Germline lookup yields CDR1 SEHNR and CDR2 FQNEAQ (reference sequence). The V and J ends lost 0 bases and 3 bases respectively, with 8 bases between them. The CDR3: CASSLARGDYGYTF. CDR3 DNA: TGTGCCAGCAGCTTAGCGCGGGGGGACTATGGCTACACCTTC.